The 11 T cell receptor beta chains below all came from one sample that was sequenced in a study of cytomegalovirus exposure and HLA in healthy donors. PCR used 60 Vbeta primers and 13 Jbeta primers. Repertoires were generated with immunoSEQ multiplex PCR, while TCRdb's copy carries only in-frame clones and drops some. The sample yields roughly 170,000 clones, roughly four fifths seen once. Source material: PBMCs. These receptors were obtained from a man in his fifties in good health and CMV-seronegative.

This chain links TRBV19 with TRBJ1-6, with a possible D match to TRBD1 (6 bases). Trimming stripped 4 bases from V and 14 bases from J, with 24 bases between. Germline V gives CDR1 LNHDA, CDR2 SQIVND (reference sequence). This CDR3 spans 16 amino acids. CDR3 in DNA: TGTGCCAGTAGTAAGAATTCCGGGACACCCGGATCCACCCTCCACTTT. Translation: CASSKNSGTPGSTLHF.

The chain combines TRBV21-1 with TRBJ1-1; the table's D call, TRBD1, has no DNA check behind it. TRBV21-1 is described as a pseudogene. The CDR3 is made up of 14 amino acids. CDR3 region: CGGHLGVKNTEAFF. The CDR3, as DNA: TGCGGTGGACACCTAGGGGTAAAGAACACTGAAGCTTTCTTT.

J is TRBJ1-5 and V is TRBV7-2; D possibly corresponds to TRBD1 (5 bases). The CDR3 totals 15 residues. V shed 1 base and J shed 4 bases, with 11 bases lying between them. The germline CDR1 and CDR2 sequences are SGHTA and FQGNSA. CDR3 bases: TGTGCCAGCAGCTTAGTGTCGGGGGTAAATCAGCCCCAGCATTTT. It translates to CASSLVSGVNQPQHF. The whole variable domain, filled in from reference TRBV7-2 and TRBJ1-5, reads GAGVSQSPSNKVTEKGKDVELRCDPISGHTALYWYRQSLGQGLEFLIYFQGNSAPDKSGLPSDRFSAERTGGSVSTLTIQRTQQEDSAVYLCASSLVSGVNQPQHFGDGTRLSIL.

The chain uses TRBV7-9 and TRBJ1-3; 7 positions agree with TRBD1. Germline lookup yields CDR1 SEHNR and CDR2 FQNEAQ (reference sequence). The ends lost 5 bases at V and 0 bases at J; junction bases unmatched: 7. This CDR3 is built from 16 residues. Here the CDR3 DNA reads TGTGCCAGCAGCCCCCCGGCAGGGGGCTCTGGAAACACCATATATTTT. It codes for CASSPPAGGSGNTIYF.

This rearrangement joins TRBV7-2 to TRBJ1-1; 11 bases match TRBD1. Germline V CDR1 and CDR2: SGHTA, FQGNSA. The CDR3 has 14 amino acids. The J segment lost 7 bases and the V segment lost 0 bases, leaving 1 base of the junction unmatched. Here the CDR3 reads CASSLADRGLEAFF. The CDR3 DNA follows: TGTGCCAGCAGCTTAGCGGACAGGGGGCTTGAAGCTTTCTTT.

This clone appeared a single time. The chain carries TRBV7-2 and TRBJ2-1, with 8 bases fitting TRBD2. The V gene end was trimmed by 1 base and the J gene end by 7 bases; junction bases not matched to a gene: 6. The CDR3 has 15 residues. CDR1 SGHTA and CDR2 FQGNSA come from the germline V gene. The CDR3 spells CASSLVVAGINEQFF. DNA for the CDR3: TGTGCCAGCAGCTTAGTGGTAGCGGGAATAAATGAGCAGTTCTTC.

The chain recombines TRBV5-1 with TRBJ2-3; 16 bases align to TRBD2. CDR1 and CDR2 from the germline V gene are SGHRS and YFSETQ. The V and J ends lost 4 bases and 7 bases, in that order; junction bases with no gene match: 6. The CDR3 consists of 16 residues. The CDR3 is CASSTGLAGGLYTQYF. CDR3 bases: TGCGCCAGCAGCACGGGACTAGCGGGGGGGCTGTATACGCAGTATTTT.

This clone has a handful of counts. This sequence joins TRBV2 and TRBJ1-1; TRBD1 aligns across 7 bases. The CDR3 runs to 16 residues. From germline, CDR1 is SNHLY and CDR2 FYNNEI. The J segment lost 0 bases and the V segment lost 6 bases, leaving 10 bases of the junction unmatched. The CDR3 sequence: CASSAQGNRMNTEAFF. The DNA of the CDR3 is TGTGCCAGCAGCGCACAGGGGAATAGGATGAACACTGAAGCTTTCTTT.

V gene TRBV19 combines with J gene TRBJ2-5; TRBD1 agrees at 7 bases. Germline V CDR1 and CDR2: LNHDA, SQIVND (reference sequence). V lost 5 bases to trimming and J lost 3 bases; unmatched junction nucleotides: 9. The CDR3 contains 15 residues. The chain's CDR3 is CASSDESTGEETQYF. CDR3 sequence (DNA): TGTGCCAGTAGTGACGAATCCACAGGGGAAGAGACCCAGTACTTC.

The CDR3 sequence: CASSKAKPQNSNEQYF. The CDR3 bases are TGTGCCAGCAGCAAAGCCAAGCCGCAGAACAGCAACGAGCAGTACTTC. V and J are TRBV21-1 and TRBJ2-5; the D call of TRBD1 is as the table states it, not checked on the DNA. The DNA end is more similar to TRBJ2-7, so the J call may be wrong. TRBV21-1 is annotated as a pseudogene. The CDR3 loop spans 16 amino acids.

CDR3 region: CASPSSSSGGITDTQYF. Here the CDR3 DNA reads TGTGCCAGCCCTAGTTCATCTAGCGGGGGTATCACAGATACGCAGTATTTT. The genes are TRBV7-9 and TRBJ2-3, with 10 bases identical to TRBD2. This CDR3 is 17 amino acids long. Per the germline V gene, CDR1 is SEHNR and CDR2 is FQNEAQ (reference sequence). With 8 bases clipped from V and 2 bases from J, the junction kept 13 bases outside the gene matches.